The sequence of this T cell receptor beta chain was determined in a study of blood T cell repertoires in COVID-19. Method: immunoSEQ multiplex PCR; TCRdb's copy keeps in-frame clones and lacks some. The sample consists of 290,000 or so clones, about 85% of them appearing once. Germline lookup yields CDR1 SGHKS and CDR2 YYEKEE (reference sequence). V dropped 0 bases and J dropped 4 bases, with 13 bases sitting between them. CDR3 length: 16 amino acids. Sequencing was performed on peripheral blood. This chain joins TRBV5-5 and TRBJ2-2; possibly TRBD2 for D (7 bases). The sequence was obtained from a man between 18 and 29 years old with active or convalescent COVID-19. In DNA form, the CDR3 reads TGTGCCAGCAGCTTGGGTCGGGGGGCACTCACCGGGGAGCTGTTTTTT. Its translation is CASSLGRGALTGELFF.